This T cell receptor beta chain was identified in a study of Graves' ophthalmopathy and Graves' hyperthyroidism. Study at large: The blood sample was drawn at first diagnosis and before any treatment.

The CDR3 is made up of 19 amino acids. Germline CDR1 is SGHVS and CDR2 is FQNEAQ. Losses at the gene ends were 2 bases for V and 5 bases for J; bases not matched to a gene: 12. Only a few counts were recorded for this clonotype. Using RNA transcripts, the TCR beta CDR3 regions were amplified. HTBI primers were used in a first-round RT-PCR, which preceded a second-round multiplex PCR. MiXCR, run by TCRdb on the multiplex PCR reads, gives a single entry per CDR3 protein. This table has about 740,000 distinct CDR3 sequences, 40% appearing once. In donors with ophthalmopathy, activity was moderate-to-severe, with CAS ≥3, NOSPECS ≥4 and duration under 3 months.

The sequencing sample was made of peripheral blood. The chain carries TRBV7-8 and TRBJ2-2; TRBD1 aligns across 12 bases. The receptor comes from an adult man with Graves' ophthalmopathy. The CDR3 here is CASSLRGQGAIWGTGELFF. The CDR3 nucleotides are TGTGCCAGCAGCTTAAGGGGACAGGGGGCCATTTGGGGGACCGGGGAGCTGTTTTTT.